The rows below give T cell receptor beta chains drawn from one sample of a study of blood T cell repertoires in COVID-19. Repertoires were generated with immunoSEQ multiplex PCR, while TCRdb's copy carries only in-frame clones and drops some. The sample consists of some 45,000 clones, 80% of them appearing once. Sequenced material: peripheral blood. These receptors came from a man aged 65-85 years with acute or convalescent COVID-19. CDR3s include the opening cysteine and the closing phenylalanine or tryptophan. A D gene is named only where the DNA matches it firmly. A clone size is listed for some rows: how often the clone was seen (once, few, many), or a class if it is expanded.

abundance	d_gene	v_gene	j_gene	CDR3aa	CDR3nt
-	-	TRBV19	TRBJ1-2	CASSQRGSSYGYTF	TGTGCCAGTAGTCAGCGCGGCAGTTCCTATGGCTACACCTTC
-	-	TRBV7-8	TRBJ2-7	CASSSSASSRLYEQYF	TGTGCCAGCAGCTCTTCGGCTAGCTCAAGACTCTACGAGCAGTACTTC
-	TRBD2	TRBV11-2	TRBJ2-1	CASSSAGLGQFF	TGTGCCAGCAGCTCAGCGGGGTTGGGGCAGTTCTTC
-	-	TRBV5-6	TRBJ2-7	CASSLTASYEQYF	TGTGCCAGCAGCTTGACAGCCTCCTACGAGCAGTACTTC
-	-	TRBV6-5	TRBJ1-2	CASSYFPGSYTF	TGTGCCAGCAGTTACTTTCCGGGGAGCTACACCTTC
-	TRBD2	TRBV4-2	TRBJ2-2	CASSLTSGGSTGELFF	TGTGCCAGCAGCCTCACTAGCGGGGGGAGTACCGGGGAGCTGTTTTTT
-	TRBD1	TRBV5-6	TRBJ1-5	CASSSFGGTGQPQHF	TGTGCCAGCAGCTCGTTCGGGGGGACAGGGCAGCCCCAGCATTTT
few	TRBD1	TRBV7-2	TRBJ1-6	CASSLRTPLTGPNSPLHF	TGTGCCAGCAGCTTAAGAACCCCTTTGACAGGGCCAAATTCACCCCTCCACTTT
-	-	TRBV30	TRBJ2-7	CAWSHGGGGQVMQYF	TGTGCCTGGTCCCACGGAGGAGGGGGCCAAGTTATGCAGTACTTC
-	-	TRBV3-1/TRBV3-2	TRBJ1-3	CASRTAGGNTGNTIYF	TGTGCCAGCAGGACGGCGGGGGGGAATACGGGAAACACCATATATTTT
-	-	TRBV2	TRBJ2-7	CASRYSSYEQYF	TGTGCCAGCCGATACAGCTCCTACGAGCAGTACTTC
-	-	TRBV5-1	TRBJ1-2	CASTSSGSIYGYTF	TGCGCCAGCACTAGTTCGGGGAGTATTTATGGCTACACCTTC
once	-	TRBV19	TRBJ1-2	CASSIGLLQGYTF	TGTGCCAGTAGTATTGGGCTCCTGCAGGGCTACACCTTC
-	TRBD1	TRBV28	TRBJ1-1	CASTRSGTGDLAFF	TGTGCCAGCACCAGAAGCGGGACAGGGGACCTAGCTTTCTTT
-	TRBD1	TRBV3-1/TRBV3-2	TRBJ2-3	CASSHRQGHTDTQYF	TGTGCCAGCAGTCACAGACAGGGGCACACAGATACGCAGTATTTT
-	-	TRBV6-6	TRBJ1-2	CASSYQGRYTF	TGTGCCAGCAGTTACCAGGGGCGCTACACCTTC
-	TRBD1	TRBV4-2	TRBJ1-2	CASSLMTGDLVGYTF	TGTGCCAGCAGCCTAATGACAGGGGATTTAGTAGGCTACACCTTC
few	TRBD1	TRBV3-1/TRBV3-2	TRBJ1-5	CASSQPNRDRGRTGNQPQHF	TGTGCCAGCAGCCAACCCAACCGGGACAGGGGGCGGACAGGCAATCAGCCCCAGCATTTT
-	-	TRBV7-6	TRBJ2-2	CAAPPEVTGELFF	TGTGCCGCCCCCCCAGAGGTTACCGGGGAGCTGTTTTTT
-	TRBD1	TRBV12-3/TRBV12-4	TRBJ2-5	CASNRQGQETQYF	TGTGCCAGCAATCGACAGGGGCAAGAGACCCAGTACTTC
-	TRBD1	TRBV28	TRBJ1-5	CASSDGTGLNQPQHF	TGTGCCAGCAGCGATGGGACAGGATTGAATCAGCCCCAGCATTTT
few	TRBD1	TRBV5-5	TRBJ1-1	CASSVGQRNTEAFF	TGTGCCAGCAGCGTGGGACAGAGGAACACTGAAGCTTTCTTT
-	-	TRBV11-3	TRBJ1-2	CASSLVGGYGYTF	TGTGCCAGCAGCTTAGTGGGGGGCTATGGCTACACCTTC
-	TRBD1	TRBV5-1	TRBJ1-2	CASSPGQYNYGYTF	TGCGCCAGCAGCCCGGGACAGTATAACTATGGCTACACCTTC
-	-	TRBV11-2	TRBJ1-4	CASSFTRGTASAFF	TGTGCCAGCAGCTTCACCCGGGGTACAGCATCCGCCTTTTTT
-	-	TRBV28	TRBJ1-2	CASSPAGYGYTF	TGTGCCAGCAGTCCAGCAGGATATGGCTACACCTTC
-	TRBD1	TRBV14	TRBJ1-3	CASSHRPGTGISGNTIYF	TGTGCCAGCAGCCATCGACCCGGGACAGGGATCTCTGGAAACACCATATATTTT
-	TRBD1	TRBV4-1	TRBJ1-2	CASSQDWGQGDYGYTF	TGCGCCAGCAGCCAAGATTGGGGACAGGGCGACTATGGCTACACCTTC
few	-	TRBV10-2	TRBJ2-7	CASSGEGGSSYEQYF	TGCGCCAGCAGTGGCGAGGGTGGGAGCTCCTACGAGCAGTACTTC
few	TRBD1	TRBV7-9	TRBJ2-7	CASSSTGQGRDAEQYF	TGTGCCAGCAGCTCAACGGGACAGGGAAGGGACGCCGAGCAGTACTTC
-	-	TRBV5-6	TRBJ2-7	CASSWGSTGVSYEQYF	TGTGCCAGCAGCTGGGGAAGCACAGGCGTATCCTACGAGCAGTACTTC
-	-	TRBV7-2	TRBJ1-1	CASSFVRGTEAFF	TGTGCCAGCAGCTTCGTAAGGGGCACTGAAGCTTTCTTT
-	-	TRBV7-2	TRBJ1-1	CASSLEISTEAFF	TGTGCCAGCAGCTTAGAAATTAGTACTGAAGCTTTCTTT
few	TRBD2	TRBV7-3	TRBJ2-7	CASSLYSSGTYEQYF	TGTGCCAGCAGCTTATATTCTAGCGGCACCTACGAGCAGTACTTC
-	TRBD1	TRBV19	TRBJ1-5	CASSLQTGAQPQHF	TGTGCCAGTAGTCTCCAGACAGGGGCCCAGCCCCAGCATTTT
-	TRBD1	TRBV5-1	TRBJ1-1	CASSLARQGFEAFF	TGCGCCAGCAGCTTGGCCCGACAGGGCTTTGAAGCTTTCTTT
-	-	TRBV7-6	TRBJ1-5	CASSLHTRDKDQPQHF	TGTGCCAGCAGCTTACACACCCGGGACAAGGATCAGCCCCAGCATTTT
-	-	TRBV28	TRBJ1-2	CASSLEGVRGYTF	TGTGCCAGCAGTTTAGAAGGGGTAAGGGGCTACACCTTC
-	-	TRBV5-4	TRBJ1-1	CASSLDWTSNTEAFF	TGTGCCAGCAGCTTGGATTGGACAAGCAACACTGAAGCTTTCTTT
-	TRBD1	TRBV6-6	TRBJ1-6	CASSTGGAYNSPLHF	TGTGCCAGCAGCACAGGGGGCGCCTATAATTCACCCCTCCACTTT
-	-	TRBV5-4	TRBJ2-1	CASSLVAGAVFF	TGTGCCAGCAGCTTGGTGGCGGGGGCCGTGTTCTTC
-	-	TRBV5-1	TRBJ1-1	CASSLDGGEAFF	TGCGCCAGCAGCTTGGACGGCGGTGAAGCTTTCTTT
-	-	TRBV11-2	TRBJ1-2	CASTKQRLYGYTF	TGTGCCAGCACCAAACAACGACTCTATGGCTACACCTTC
-	-	TRBV11-2	TRBJ2-1	CASSSSLGGTNEQFF	TGTGCCAGCAGCTCTTCCTTAGGGGGAACGAATGAGCAGTTCTTC
-	-	TRBV27	TRBJ1-1	CASSFGTEAFF	TGTGCCAGCAGTTTCGGCACTGAAGCTTTCTTT
-	-	TRBV20-1	TRBJ1-2	CSASPPGSLQGYYGYTF	TGCAGTGCTAGTCCCCCAGGGTCCCTTCAGGGATACTATGGCTACACCTTC
once	-	TRBV5-5	TRBJ1-1	CASSPWAGDMNTEAFF	TGTGCCAGCAGCCCTTGGGCAGGGGATATGAACACTGAAGCTTTCTTT
once	TRBD1	TRBV6-1	TRBJ1-6	CASSETGGSSPLHF	TGTGCCAGCAGTGAGACAGGGGGCAGTTCACCCCTCCACTTT
-	TRBD1	TRBV5-1	TRBJ2-1	CASSELMGTGGNEQFF	TGCGCCAGCAGCGAGTTGATGGGGACAGGGGGGAATGAGCAGTTCTTC
-	TRBD2	TRBV5-1	TRBJ2-1	CASSSSGGALDEQFF	TGCGCCAGCAGCTCTAGCGGGGGGGCCTTAGATGAGCAGTTCTTC
few	-	TRBV9	TRBJ1-1	CASSVDSFDTEAFF	TGTGCCAGCAGCGTAGACAGTTTCGACACTGAAGCTTTCTTT
-	-	TRBV5-5	TRBJ1-4	CASSPERVVGEKLFF	TGTGCCAGCAGCCCGGAGAGGGTGGTGGGTGAAAAACTGTTTTTT
-	-	TRBV7-9	TRBJ1-3	CASSLEWAAGSGNTIYF	TGTGCCAGCAGCTTAGAATGGGCAGCTGGCTCTGGAAACACCATATATTTT
-	TRBD1	TRBV4-2	TRBJ1-2	CASSQDRGDRGFGYGYTF	TGTGCCAGCAGCCAAGATAGGGGGGACAGGGGATTCGGCTATGGCTACACCTTC
-	-	TRBV27	TRBJ2-2	CASSWAATNTGELFF	TGTGCCAGCAGTTGGGCAGCTACGAACACCGGGGAGCTGTTTTTT
few	-	TRBV5-8	TRBJ1-4	CASSGGLNEKLFF	TGTGCCAGCAGCGGGGGACTGAATGAAAAACTGTTTTTT
-	TRBD1	TRBV7-9	TRBJ1-6	CASSNRGISSYNSPLHF	TGTGCCAGCAGCAACAGGGGGATTAGCTCCTATAATTCACCCCTCCACTTT
-	TRBD1	TRBV18	TRBJ2-2	CASSPGTGPDSGELFF	TGTGCCAGCTCACCCGGGACAGGTCCCGACTCCGGGGAGCTGTTTTTT
-	-	TRBV27	TRBJ1-2	CASSFNSWTAANYGYTF	TGTGCCAGCAGTTTTAATAGCTGGACAGCCGCTAACTATGGCTACACCTTC
-	TRBD1	TRBV2	TRBJ1-5	CASSLGQGDQPQHF	TGTGCCAGCAGCCTGGGACAGGGTGATCAGCCCCAGCATTTT